The clone carrying this T cell receptor (beta chain) is a singleton in its sample. The sample originates from a study of cytomegalovirus exposure and HLA in healthy donors. CDR3 length: 18 amino acids. Trimming removed 10 bases from V and 2 bases from J; junction bases left unmatched: 17. Germline CDR1 and CDR2: LNHDA and SQIVND (reference sequence). This PCR relied on a set of 60 Vbeta primers and 13 Jbeta primers. Clones were read by immunoSEQ multiplex PCR, and TCRdb kept only the in-frame ones, dropping some. The sample includes around 150,000 clones, approximately 78% of them seen just once. This sequence originates from a woman in her forties in good health and CMV-seropositive. V is TRBV19 and J is TRBJ2-2, with TRBD2 matching 9 bases. The sample consisted of PBMCs. CDR3 DNA sequence: TGTGCCACCCCCCAATCGGGGGTAGCGGGGGACAACACCGGGGAGCTGTTTTTT. This encodes CATPQSGVAGDNTGELFF.